These 25 T cell receptor beta chains were all obtained from the same sample, sequenced in a study of OX40 agonist ivuxolimab in advanced cancers. The library was prepared using the immunoSEQ multiplex PCR assay. Held by TCRdb, this immuneACCESS table contains in-frame sequences only and omits some clones. Under half of the omission traces to an unresolved V gene where checked; the cause of the rest is unknown. The sample contains about 22,000 clones, over 70% of them found a single time. 9.5% to 15% of the sample goes to the ten largest clones. The sample here was CD4+ or CD8+ T cells sorted from blood, taken in a trial of the OX40 agonist ivuxolimab. The receptors here all came from an adult with an advanced solid tumor such as melanoma, head and neck, liver or kidney cancer.

V gene TRBV30 combines with J gene TRBJ2-2, with unresolved D. The CDR3 has 12 residues. Germline V gene sequence: CDR1 GTSNPN, CDR2 SVGIG (reference sequence). V lost 1 base to trimming and J lost 4 bases, with 4 bases between them. The CDR3 DNA follows: TGTGCCTGGAGTGAGGGCACCGGGGAGCTGTTTTTT. This gives the protein CAWSEGTGELFF. Based on the CDR3 plus reference TRBV30 and TRBJ2-2, the full variable domain is SQTIHQWPATLVQPVGSPLSLECTVEGTSNPNLYWYRQAAGRGLQLLFYSVGIGQISSEVPQNLSASRPQDRQFILSSKKLLLSDSGFYLCAWSEGTGELFFGEGSRLTVL.

The chain joins TRBV5-4 to TRBJ1-1; D remains ambiguous. This CDR3 is built from 14 residues. V dropped 7 bases and J dropped 0 bases, with 13 bases sitting between them. CDR1 and CDR2 (germline): SGHNT, YYREEE (reference sequence). The CDR3 DNA reads TGTGCCAGCTCCGGGATTGATGTGAACACTGAAGCTTTCTTT. The encoded protein is CASSGIDVNTEAFF.

The J gene is TRBJ2-5, the V gene TRBV6-5; 10 bases agree with TRBD2. Germline assignment: CDR1 MNHEY and CDR2 SVGAGI. Trimming cost V 6 bases and J 5 bases; bases outside gene matches: 9. There are 15 residues in the CDR3. The CDR3 protein is CASRIKLTSGETQYF. The CDR3 region has the DNA TGTGCCAGCAGGATCAAACTGACTAGCGGGGAGACCCAGTACTTC.

The sample holds one count of this clone. CDR3 in DNA: TGTGCCAGCAGGGTCCAGGCCGGGGCCAACGTCCTGACTTTC. Translating it yields CASRVQAGANVLTF. The chain joins TRBV28 to TRBJ2-6; the D is unclear. The CDR3 contains 14 residues. In germline, CDR1 is MDHEN, CDR2 SYDVKM. Trimming removed 6 bases at V and 4 bases at J, with 10 bases between. The full variable domain, completed using reference TRBV28 and TRBJ2-6, is DVKVTQSSRYLVKRTGEKVFLECVQDMDHENMFWYRQDPGLGLRLIYFSYDVKMKEKGDIPEGYSVSREKKERFSLILESASTNQTSMYLCASRVQAGANVLTFGAGSRLTVL.

CDR3 amino acids: CASTEDRANYGYTF. CDR3 DNA: TGTGCCAGCACCGAGGACAGGGCTAACTATGGCTACACCTTC. The genes are TRBV5-4 and TRBJ1-2, with TRBD1 identical over 8 bases. There are 14 residues in the CDR3. CDR1 is SGHNT, CDR2 YYREEE, per germline (reference sequence). Germline trimming cut 6 bases from V and 0 bases from J; bases unmatched to any gene: 4.

The chain is built from TRBV25-1 and TRBJ2-5; 9 positions agree with TRBD1. The better agreement between TRBJ2-7 and the DNA end casts doubt on the J call. CDR3 length: 15 amino acids. CDR1 is MGHDK and CDR2 is SYGVNS in the germline V gene. CDR3 protein: CASSKVGQGSYEQYF. The CDR3, as DNA: TGTGCCAGCTCCAAGGTGGGACAGGGCTCCTACGAGCAGTACTTC.

The CDR3 here is CASSSGQEGEKLFF. The CDR3 region has the DNA TGTGCCAGCAGCTCCGGACAGGAGGGGGAAAAACTGTTTTTT. V is TRBV6-9 and J is TRBJ1-4, with 7 bases aligning to TRBD1. In germline, CDR1 is MNHGY, CDR2 SVAAGI. This CDR3 contains 14 residues. The trim removed 6 bases at V and 8 bases at J, leaving 9 bases unmatched.

This CDR3 is CASSPRPPYGYTF. The CDR3 DNA follows: TGTGCCAGCAGCCCCCGCCCGCCCTATGGCTACACCTTC. The V gene is TRBV13, the J gene TRBJ1-2, with unresolved D. Germline CDR1 is PRHDT and CDR2 is FYEKMQ (reference sequence). This CDR3 spans 13 amino acids. The germline V and J ends were trimmed by 5 bases and 4 bases, with 11 bases remaining between them.

This clone is medium-sized within its sample. This chain connects TRBV6-5 to TRBJ2-7, with D perhaps TRBD1 (5 bases). The germline V gene encodes CDR1 MNHEY and CDR2 SVGAGI. The CDR3 extends over 12 amino acids. V dropped 0 bases and J dropped 6 bases, with 6 bases sitting between them. CDR3 DNA sequence: TGTGCCAGCAGTTACTCAAGGGGCGAGCAGTACTTC. Encoded protein: CASSYSRGEQYF.

This chain connects TRBV6-5 to TRBJ2-5; D is uncertain. The CDR3 consists of 13 residues. V lost 1 base and J 3 bases, leaving 6 bases between the germline ends. The germline V gene has CDR1 MNHEY and CDR2 SVGAGI. The CDR3 DNA reads as TGTGCCAGCAGTTACTGGGCAGAAGAGACCCAGTACTTC. Translated: CASSYWAEETQYF.

This clone was counted a few times. The gene calls are TRBV27 and TRBJ2-1, with unresolved D. Germline loops: CDR1 MNHEY, CDR2 SMNVEV (reference sequence). The V end was cut by 2 bases, the J end by 7 bases, with 9 bases between. CDR3 size: 13 residues. CDR3 loop: CASSLNYLNEQFF. The CDR3 DNA is TGTGCCAGCAGTTTAAACTACCTAAATGAGCAGTTCTTC.

The chain has TRBV11-2 and TRBJ2-1; either TRBD1 or TRBD2 may supply D (5 bases each). In germline, CDR1 is SGHAT, CDR2 FQNNGV. Trimming took 1 base from V and 4 from J, leaving 11 bases between them. The CDR3 sequence is 15 residues long. The CDR3 DNA reads TGTGCCAGCAGCTTAGTAGGGACCCTATACAATGAGCAGTTCTTC. This codes for CASSLVGTLYNEQFF.

The chain uses TRBV7-9 and TRBJ1-2; D unclear. Trimming cost V 2 bases and J 0 bases, with 10 bases left between them. Per the germline V gene, CDR1 is SEHNR and CDR2 is FQNEAQ (reference sequence). The CDR3 covers 15 residues. The CDR3 sequence: CASSLILAPNYGYTF. CDR3 nucleotide sequence: TGTGCCAGCAGCTTAATTCTGGCCCCTAACTATGGCTACACCTTC.

The chain is built from TRBV2 and TRBJ1-1, with no clear D. Germline V CDR1 and CDR2: SNHLY, FYNNEI. V lost 8 bases, J lost 1 base, and 8 bases lay in between. The CDR3 runs to 12 residues. CDR3 sequence reads: CASGPSNTEAFF. CDR3 bases: TGTGCCAGCGGGCCTTCGAACACTGAAGCTTTCTTT.

The V call is TRBV19, the J call TRBJ2-7; D not certain. V shed 6 bases and J shed 0 bases, with 12 bases lying between them. This CDR3 comprises 14 residues. Germline CDR1 reads LNHDA; CDR2 reads SQIVND (reference sequence). The DNA of the CDR3 is TGTGCCAGTAGGCCGGGCCCCACCTCCTACGAGCAGTACTTC. Protein product: CASRPGPTSYEQYF.

The rearrangement joins TRBV10-3 to TRBJ1-1; D not resolved. The CDR3 has 15 residues. V was trimmed by 0 bases and J by 0 bases, leaving 8 bases between them. Germline values: CDR1 ENHRY, CDR2 SYGVKD. The DNA of the CDR3 is TGTGCCATCAGTGAGTCGACCCCCATGAACACTGAAGCTTTCTTT. Translated, it gives CAISESTPMNTEAFF.

This clone showed up just once. The rearrangement uses TRBV28 and TRBJ2-1; D unresolved. There are 14 residues in the CDR3. V lost 8 bases and J 6 bases, leaving 17 bases between the germline ends. Germline loops: CDR1 MDHEN, CDR2 SYDVKM. The CDR3 DNA sequence: TGTGCCAGCTTCAGCCCATCTGGTAGCAATGAGCAGTTCTTC. Encoded protein: CASFSPSGSNEQFF.

The genes are TRBV6-6 and TRBJ1-3, with TRBD1 as a possible D gene (5 bases). This CDR3 contains 12 residues. The V end lost 2 bases, the J end lost 9 bases, and 8 bases lay between the germline ends. Germline CDR1 and CDR2: MNHNY and SVGAGI (reference sequence). The chain's CDR3 is CASSYERGTIYF. As DNA, the CDR3 is TGTGCCAGCAGTTACGAGAGGGGCACCATATATTTT.

The table lists this clone with a few counts. The rearrangement uses TRBV5-1 and TRBJ1-1; D gene ambiguous. CDR1 is SGHRS, CDR2 YFSETQ, per germline. This CDR3 region has 14 residues. The V end was cut by 0 bases, the J end by 7 bases, with 13 bases between. CDR3 region: CASSLVGYGSEAFF. The CDR3 DNA sequence: TGCGCCAGCAGCTTGGTCGGGTACGGTAGTGAAGCTTTCTTT. Full variable domain (rest looked up from reference TRBV5-1 and TRBJ1-1): KAGVTQTPRYLIKTRGQQVTLSCSPISGHRSVSWYQQTPGQGLQFLFEYFSETQRNKGNFPGRFSGRQFSNSRSEMNVSTLELGDSALYLCASSLVGYGSEAFFGQGTRLTVV.

The V and J genes are TRBV11-3 and TRBJ1-4; D remains unclear. V was pared by 2 bases and J by 7 bases, with 8 bases between. Germline-derived CDR1 and CDR2 are SGHNT and YENEEA. This CDR3 is 13 amino acids long. DNA of the CDR3: TGTGCCAGCAGCTTACGGGTTGGTGAAAAACTGTTTTTT. Translating gives CASSLRVGEKLFF.

V and J are TRBV2 and TRBJ1-3; no clear D. This CDR3 is 14 amino acids long. The V end lost 4 bases, the J end lost 4 bases, and 11 bases lay between the germline ends. Germline values: CDR1 SNHLY, CDR2 FYNNEI. The CDR3 region is CASSGNGLGNTIYF. CDR3 sequence (DNA): TGTGCCAGCAGTGGTAACGGTTTAGGAAACACCATATATTTT.

This clone was found once. V is TRBV9 and J is TRBJ1-3; 9 bases map to TRBD1. The CDR3 length is 14 residues. From germline, CDR1 is SGDLS and CDR2 YYNGEE. Germline trimming cut 5 bases from V and 8 bases from J; bases unmatched to any gene: 8. DNA of the CDR3: TGTGCCAGCAGTGTCTCGGGACAGGGCGACACCATATATTTT. Amino acids: CASSVSGQGDTIYF.

This sequence joins TRBV7-9 and TRBJ2-7; D might be TRBD2 (5 bases). V was trimmed by 1 base and J by 6 bases, leaving 16 bases between them. This CDR3 contains 15 residues. CDR1 is SEHNR, CDR2 FQNEAQ, per germline (reference sequence). The CDR3 region has the DNA TGTGCCAGCAGCTTAGGGTCCATCCGAGGAGGCGAGCAGTACTTC. Its protein is CASSLGSIRGGEQYF. Full variable domain (remainder filled in from reference TRBV7-9 and TRBJ2-7): DTGVSQNPRHKITKRGQNVTFRCDPISEHNRLYWYRQTLGQGPEFLTYFQNEAQLEKSRLLSDRFSAERPKGSFSTLEIQRTEQGDSAMYLCASSLGSIRGGEQYFGPGTRLTVT.

This clone showed up just a few times. The gene calls are TRBV7-2 and TRBJ2-3, with D perhaps given as TRBD1 or TRBD2 (5 bases each). V lost 2 bases and J lost 4, with 13 bases in between. This CDR3 has 15 residues. Germline V gene data show CDR1 as SGHTA and CDR2 as FQGNSA. CDR3 region: CASSLSGTLADTQYF. CDR3 sequence (DNA): TGTGCCAGCAGCTTATCCGGGACGTTGGCAGATACGCAGTATTTT.

The chain uses TRBV5-1 and TRBJ1-1; 8 bases align to TRBD1. V lost 2 bases to trimming and J lost 6 bases; unmatched junction nucleotides: 6. CDR1 SGHRS and CDR2 YFSETQ come from the germline V gene. CDR3 length equals 14 residues. CDR3 sequence (DNA): TGCGCCAGCAGCTTAGGTGACAGGGGCTCTGAAGCTTTCTTT. Amino acids: CASSLGDRGSEAFF.